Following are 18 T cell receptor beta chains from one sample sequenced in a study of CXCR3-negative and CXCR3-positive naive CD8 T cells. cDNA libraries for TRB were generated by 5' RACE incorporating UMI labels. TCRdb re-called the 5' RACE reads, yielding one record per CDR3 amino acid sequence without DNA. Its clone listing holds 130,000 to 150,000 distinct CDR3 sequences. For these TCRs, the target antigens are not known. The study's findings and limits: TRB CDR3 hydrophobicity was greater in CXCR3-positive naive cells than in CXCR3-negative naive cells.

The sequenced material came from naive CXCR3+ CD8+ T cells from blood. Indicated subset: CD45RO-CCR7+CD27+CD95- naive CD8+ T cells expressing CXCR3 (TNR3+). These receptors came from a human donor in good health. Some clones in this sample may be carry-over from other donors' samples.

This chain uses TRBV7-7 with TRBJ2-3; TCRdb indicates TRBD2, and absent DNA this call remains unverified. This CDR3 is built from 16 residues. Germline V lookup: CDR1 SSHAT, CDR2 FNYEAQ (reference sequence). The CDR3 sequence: CASSSRLAGSGDTQYF.

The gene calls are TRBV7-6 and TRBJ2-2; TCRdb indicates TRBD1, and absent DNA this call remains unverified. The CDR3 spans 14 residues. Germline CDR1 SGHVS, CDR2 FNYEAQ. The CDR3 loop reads CASSFQGTTGELFF.

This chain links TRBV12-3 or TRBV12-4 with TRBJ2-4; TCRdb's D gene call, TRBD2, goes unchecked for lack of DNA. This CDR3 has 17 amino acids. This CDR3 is CASSLGGGGLAKNIQYF.

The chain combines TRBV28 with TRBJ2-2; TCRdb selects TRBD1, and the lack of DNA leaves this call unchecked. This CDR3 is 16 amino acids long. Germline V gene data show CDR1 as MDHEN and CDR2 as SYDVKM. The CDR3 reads CASSPGQGARTGELFF.

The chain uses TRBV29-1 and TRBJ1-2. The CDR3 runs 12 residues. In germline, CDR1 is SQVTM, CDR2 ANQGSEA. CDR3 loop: CSVAGFDYGYTF.

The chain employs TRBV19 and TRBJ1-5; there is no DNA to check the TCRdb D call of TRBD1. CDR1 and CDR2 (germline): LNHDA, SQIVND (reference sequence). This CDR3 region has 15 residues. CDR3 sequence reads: CASSMRDSSNQPQHF. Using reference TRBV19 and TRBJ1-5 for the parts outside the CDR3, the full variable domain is DGGITQSPKYLFRKEGQNVTLSCEQNLNHDAMYWYRQDPGQGLRLIYYSQIVNDFQKGDIAEGYSVSREKKESFPLTVTSAQKNPTAFYLCASSMRDSSNQPQHFGDGTRLSIL.

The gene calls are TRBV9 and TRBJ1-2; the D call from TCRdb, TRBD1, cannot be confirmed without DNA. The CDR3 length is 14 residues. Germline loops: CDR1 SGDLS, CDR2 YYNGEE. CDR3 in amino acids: CASSVQGEYYGYTF.

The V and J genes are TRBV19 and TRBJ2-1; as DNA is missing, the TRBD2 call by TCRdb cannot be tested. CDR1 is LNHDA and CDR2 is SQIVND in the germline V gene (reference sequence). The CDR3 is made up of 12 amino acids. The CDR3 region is CASTGLAYEQFF.

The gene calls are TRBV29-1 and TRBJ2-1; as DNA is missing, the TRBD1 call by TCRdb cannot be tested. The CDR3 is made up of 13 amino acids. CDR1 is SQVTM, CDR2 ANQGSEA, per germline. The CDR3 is CSVDFPGSDEQFF.

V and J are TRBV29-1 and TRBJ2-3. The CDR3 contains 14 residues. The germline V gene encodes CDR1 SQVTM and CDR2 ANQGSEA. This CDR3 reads CSVEGGSGTDTQYF.

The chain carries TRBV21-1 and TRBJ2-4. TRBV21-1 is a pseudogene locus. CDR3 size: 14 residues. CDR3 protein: CASSKADSENIQYF.

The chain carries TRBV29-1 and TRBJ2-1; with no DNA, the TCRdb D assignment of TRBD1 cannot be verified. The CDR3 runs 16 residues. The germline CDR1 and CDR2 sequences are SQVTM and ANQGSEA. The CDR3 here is CSVEDHEETGGNEQFF.

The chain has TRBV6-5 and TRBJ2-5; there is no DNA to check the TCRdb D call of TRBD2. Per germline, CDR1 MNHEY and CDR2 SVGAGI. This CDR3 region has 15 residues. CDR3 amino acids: CASSYSGLQEETQYF.

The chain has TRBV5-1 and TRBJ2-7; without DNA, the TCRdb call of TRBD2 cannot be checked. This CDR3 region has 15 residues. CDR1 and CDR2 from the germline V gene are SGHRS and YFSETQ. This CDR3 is CASSLRAGGGYEQYF. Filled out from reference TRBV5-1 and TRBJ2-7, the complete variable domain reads KAGVTQTPRYLIKTRGQQVTLSCSPISGHRSVSWYQQTPGQGLQFLFEYFSETQRNKGNFPGRFSGRQFSNSRSEMNVSTLELGDSALYLCASSLRAGGGYEQYFGPGTRLTVT.

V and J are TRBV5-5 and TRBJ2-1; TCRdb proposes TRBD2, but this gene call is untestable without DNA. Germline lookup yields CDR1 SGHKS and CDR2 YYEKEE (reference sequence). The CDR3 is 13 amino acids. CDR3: CASSFGLAGGQFF. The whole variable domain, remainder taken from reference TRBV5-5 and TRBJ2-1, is DAGVTQSPTHLIKTRGQQVTLRCSPISGHKSVSWYQQVLGQGPQFIFQYYEKEERGRGNFPDRFSARQFPNYSSELNVNALLLGDSALYLCASSFGLAGGQFFGPGTRLTVL.

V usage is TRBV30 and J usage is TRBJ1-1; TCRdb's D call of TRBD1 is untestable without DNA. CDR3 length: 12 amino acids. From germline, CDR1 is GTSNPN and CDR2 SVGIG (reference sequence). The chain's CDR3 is CACSRTGGEAFF. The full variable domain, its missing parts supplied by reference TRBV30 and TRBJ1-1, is SQTIHQWPATLVQPVGSPLSLECTVEGTSNPNLYWYRQAAGRGLQLLFYSVGIGQISSEVPQNLSASRPQDRQFILSSKKLLLSDSGFYLCACSRTGGEAFFGQGTRLTVV.

The CDR3 protein is CATSRVARDREGADTQYF. The rearrangement uses TRBV15 and TRBJ2-3; without DNA, the TCRdb call of TRBD1 cannot be checked. The CDR3 has 18 residues. Germline values: CDR1 LNHNV, CDR2 YYDKDF (reference sequence).

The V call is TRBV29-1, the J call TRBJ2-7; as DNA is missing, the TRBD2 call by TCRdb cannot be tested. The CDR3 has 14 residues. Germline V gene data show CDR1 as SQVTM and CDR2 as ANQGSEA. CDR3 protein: CSVEERTSNYEQYF.